This is a list of T cell receptor beta chains from one sample in a study of blood T cell repertoires in COVID-19. The protocol was immunoSEQ multiplex PCR, while the TCRdb copy is restricted to in-frame clones and leaves out a portion. The sample lists fewer than 120,000 clones, approximately 82% seen once, with about 3.7% in the top ten. The sample taken for sequencing was peripheral blood. The receptors stem from a woman aged 80 or over with acute or convalescent COVID-19. Each CDR3 is given with its conserved first and last residue. The D gene is left open where the match is weak. Expanded clones get a size class; other rows say once, few or many, or leave the size out.

d_call	j_call	v_call	clone_size	cdr3_nt	cdr3_aa
.	TRBJ1-1	TRBV6-5	.	TGTGCCAGCACCAAGACAGGACTCAACACTGAAGCTTTCTTT	CASTKTGLNTEAFF
TRBD2	TRBJ2-3	TRBV3-1/TRBV3-2	once	TGTGCCAGTAGCGGGAGGGCCACAGATACGCAGTATTTT	CASSGRATDTQYF
TRBD2	TRBJ2-3	TRBV11-2	.	TGTGCCAGCAGCTCGCGGGGGGGCTACACAGATACGCAGTATTTT	CASSSRGGYTDTQYF
TRBD1	TRBJ1-3	TRBV19	.	TGTGCCAGTAGTAAGCCGGGACAGGGGATTGGAAACACCATATATTTT	CASSKPGQGIGNTIYF
TRBD1	TRBJ2-2	TRBV6-5	.	TGTGCCAGCAGTCGGGACAGGGGGCCCACCGGGGAGCTGTTTTTT	CASSRDRGPTGELFF
.	TRBJ2-3	TRBV2	.	TGTGCCAGCAGTGTGTTGGGGACTAGCACAGATACGCAGTATTTT	CASSVLGTSTDTQYF
TRBD1	TRBJ1-3	TRBV5-1	once	TGCGCCAGCAGCTTGAGGTACAGGGGCCTCAGCTCTGGAAACACCATATATTTT	CASSLRYRGLSSGNTIYF
TRBD1	TRBJ1-2	TRBV2	.	TGTGCCAGCATCGCAACGGGACAGAATTATGGCTACACCTTC	CASIATGQNYGYTF
TRBD1	TRBJ1-2	TRBV19	.	TGTGCCAGTAGTAGTAAACCGGGACAGGGGTTTTATGGCTACACCTTC	CASSSKPGQGFYGYTF
TRBD2	TRBJ2-7	TRBV2	.	TGTGCCAGCAGCGTTAGCGGGATGAGCGGGGAGCAGTACTTC	CASSVSGMSGEQYF
.	TRBJ1-1	TRBV11-3	.	TGTGCCAGCAGCTTAGCACCAGGGACTGAAGCTTTCTTT	CASSLAPGTEAFF
.	TRBJ1-5	TRBV5-1	once	TGCGCCAGCAGTGGGGGGGCGGATCAGCCCCAGCATTTT	CASSGGADQPQHF
.	TRBJ2-1	TRBV9	.	TGTGCCAGCAGCGAAAAACGGGGTAACTCCTACAATGAGCAGTTCTTC	CASSEKRGNSYNEQFF
.	TRBJ2-7	TRBV7-8	.	TGTGCCAGCAGCCTGCGGTCGGGGGACCACGAGCAGTACTTC	CASSLRSGDHEQYF
.	TRBJ2-2	TRBV27	.	TGTGCCAGCAGCCAAAGGGGGTCTGGGTGGGGCGGGGAGCTGTTTTTT	CASSQRGSGWGGELFF
.	TRBJ1-4	TRBV3-1/TRBV3-2	few	TGTGCCAGCAGCCTTCAGAGGGATGAAAAACTGTTTTTT	CASSLQRDEKLFF
TRBD1	TRBJ2-4	TRBV29-1	.	TGCAGCGTCGGACAGGGGATGGGCATTCAGTACTTC	CSVGQGMGIQYF
.	TRBJ1-2	TRBV12-3/TRBV12-4	.	TGTGCCAGCAGTTCGGGGGGCACGTATGGCTACACCTTC	CASSSGGTYGYTF
.	TRBJ1-4	TRBV7-2	.	TGTGCCAGCAGACTAGGACAGATTAATGAAAAACTGTTTTTT	CASRLGQINEKLFF
TRBD2	TRBJ2-1	TRBV3-1/TRBV3-2	.	TGTGCCAGCAGCCAAGCTAGCGGGGAGCTCTACAATGAGCAGTTCTTC	CASSQASGELYNEQFF
TRBD2	TRBJ2-5	TRBV19	.	TGTGCCAGTTATAGCGGGGGGGCCGGAGAGACCCAGTACTTC	CASYSGGAGETQYF
.	TRBJ1-4	TRBV5-1	.	TGCGCCAGCAGCTTGGGACAGGCTTCAACTAATGAAAAACTGTTTTTT	CASSLGQASTNEKLFF
TRBD2	TRBJ2-7	TRBV5-1	.	TGCGCCAGCAGCGATAGCGGGTACGAGCAGTACTTC	CASSDSGYEQYF
.	TRBJ1-4	TRBV30	.	TGTGCCTGGAGCTACCGGCAGGGGAATGAAAAACTGTTTTTT	CAWSYRQGNEKLFF
.	TRBJ2-1	TRBV27	.	TGTGCCAGCAGTACCACCGGCGGGACTTACAATGAGCAGTTCTTC	CASSTTGGTYNEQFF
.	TRBJ2-1	TRBV5-1	.	TGCGCCAGCAGCCGGGACACGACCTACAATGAGCAGTTCTTC	CASSRDTTYNEQFF
.	TRBJ2-7	TRBV7-9	.	TGTGCCAGCAGCTTAGCGGAGGGGCGCAACGAGCAGTACTTC	CASSLAEGRNEQYF
TRBD1	TRBJ1-3	TRBV5-5	once	TGTGCCAGCAGCTTGTACCTGACAGGGGGGTCTGGAAACACCATATATTTT	CASSLYLTGGSGNTIYF
TRBD1	TRBJ2-7	TRBV11-3	.	TGTGCCAGCAGCTTAGGAGGGACAGGGGACTACGAGCAGTACTTC	CASSLGGTGDYEQYF
.	TRBJ2-7	TRBV9	once	TGTGCCAGCAGCTCGGGGGGGACAGGGTCCTACGAGCAGTACTTC	CASSSGGTGSYEQYF
.	TRBJ2-7	TRBV11-2	.	TGTGCCAGCAGCTTCAGCCAGGGGCCCTCCTACGAGCAGTACTTC	CASSFSQGPSYEQYF
.	TRBJ1-5	TRBV6-6	.	TGTGCCAGCAGTCGAGAGGGTGGGCAGCCCCAGCATTTT	CASSREGGQPQHF
TRBD1	TRBJ2-3	TRBV27	.	TGTGCCAGCAGTGGGGGACAGGGGGCAGATACGCAGTATTTT	CASSGGQGADTQYF
.	TRBJ2-1	TRBV19	.	TGTGCCAGTAGTACAGTGTCTAGCTCCTACAATGAGCAGTTCTTC	CASSTVSSSYNEQFF
TRBD2	TRBJ2-1	TRBV6-2/TRBV6-3	.	TGTGCCAGCAGTTACTCGACCGGCGGGGGGGCGAATGAGCAGTTCTTC	CASSYSTGGGANEQFF
.	TRBJ1-2	TRBV5-6	.	TGTGCCAGCAGCTTGATGGGAGGTGGCTACACCTTC	CASSLMGGGYTF
.	TRBJ1-4	TRBV12-3/TRBV12-4	.	TGTGCCAGCAGTTTCCTTAACGGTGAAAAACTGTTTTTT	CASSFLNGEKLFF
TRBD2	TRBJ2-1	TRBV6-2/TRBV6-3	few	TGTGCCAGCAGCCGGACTAGCGGGAGTAATGAGCAGTTCTTC	CASSRTSGSNEQFF
.	TRBJ2-7	TRBV6-5	.	TGTGCCAGCAGTCTGACCAGGGGCTACGAGCAGTACTTC	CASSLTRGYEQYF
.	TRBJ1-1	TRBV6-5	once	TGTGCCAGCAGTTACTCGGGGCTGAACACTGAAGCTTTCTTT	CASSYSGLNTEAFF
.	TRBJ2-3	TRBV7-2	.	TGTGCCAGCAGCTTACCAGCGGCTAGCACAGATACGCAGTATTTT	CASSLPAASTDTQYF
.	TRBJ2-1	TRBV7-3	.	TGTGCCAGCAGCACCTATGAAAACAATGAGCAGTTCTTC	CASSTYENNEQFF
TRBD2	TRBJ2-3	TRBV20-1	.	TGCAGTGCTAGTTCAGTGCGGGGGGGCGCGACAGATACGCAGTATTTT	CSASSVRGGATDTQYF
TRBD2	TRBJ2-6	TRBV10-3	.	TGTGCCATCAGTGAAGGTCCGGGAGGTCCTGGGACTGGGGCCAACGTCCTGACTTTC	CAISEGPGGPGTGANVLTF
TRBD1	TRBJ1-4	TRBV6-2/TRBV6-3	once	TGTGCCAGCAGCGACCAGGGGGCCCTGGCTAATGAAAAACTGTTTTTT	CASSDQGALANEKLFF
.	TRBJ2-3	TRBV5-6	.	TGTGCCAGCAGCCGGGAAGCAGATACGCAGTATTTT	CASSREADTQYF
TRBD2	TRBJ2-3	TRBV4-2	.	TGTGCCAGCAGCCAAGATCGCCCCTTAGCGGGCGTCACAGATACGCAGTATTTT	CASSQDRPLAGVTDTQYF
.	TRBJ2-7	TRBV29-1	.	TGCAGCGCCAGGGTCTCCTACGAGCAGTACTTC	CSARVSYEQYF
.	TRBJ2-7	TRBV18	once	TGTGCCAGCTCACTAACGGGACTTCCCTACGAGCAGTACTTC	CASSLTGLPYEQYF
TRBD2	TRBJ2-1	TRBV2	few	TGTGCCAGCACTAGACTAGCGGGGTCTCGCAATGAGCAGTTCTTC	CASTRLAGSRNEQFF
TRBD1	TRBJ1-5	TRBV19	.	TGTGCCAGTAGTGTCGGGACAGGGATAGGACAGCCCCAGCATTTT	CASSVGTGIGQPQHF
TRBD1	TRBJ1-1	TRBV18	.	TGTGCCAGCTCACTGGGACAGGGGAATAGTCAAACTGAAGCTTTCTTT	CASSLGQGNSQTEAFF
TRBD1	TRBJ2-1	TRBV11-2	.	TGTGCCAGCAGGTACCGGGACAGTATTTCTGAGCAGTTCTTC	CASRYRDSISEQFF
.	TRBJ2-7	TRBV29-1	.	TGCAGCGTTGGGGCAGGGAGGCGGGTCGAGCAGTACTTC	CSVGAGRRVEQYF
.	TRBJ2-7	TRBV11-2	few	TGTGCCAGCAGCTTAGACCTGATAGTGCAGTACTTC	CASSLDLIVQYF
TRBD2	TRBJ2-1	TRBV4-2	.	TGTGCCAGCAGCCAAGATGGCGTTAGCGGGAGCTTCTATGAGCAGTTCTTC	CASSQDGVSGSFYEQFF
.	TRBJ2-7	TRBV6-5	.	TGTGCCAGCAGAAATCCGGACAGTTCCTACGAGCAGTACTTC	CASRNPDSSYEQYF
TRBD2	TRBJ2-5	TRBV7-2	.	TGTGCCAGCAGCTTAAATCGGGGGGGCGGAGAGACCCAGTACTTC	CASSLNRGGGETQYF
.	TRBJ1-2	TRBV21-1	few	TGTGCCAGCAGCAAAAAGGACAGGGCCATTAACACCTTC	CASSKKDRAINTF
.	TRBJ1-5	TRBV30	.	TGTGCCTGGAGTGTACAGACCGATCAGCCCCAGCATTTT	CAWSVQTDQPQHF